These T cell receptor beta chains were read from a single sample in a study of T cell responses to AZD1222 COVID-19 vaccine. Produced via immunoSEQ multiplex PCR; TCRdb's table is partial and in-frame only. Of about 56,000 clones listed, less than 90% are singletons. The source was peripheral blood, collected 28 days after the second AZD1222 dose. The receptor source for this set is an adult who received the AZD1222 COVID-19 vaccine. The CDR3 runs from the conserved cysteine through the conserved F or W. Fields, in order: clone size, J gene, D gene, V gene, CDR3 protein, CDR3 DNA. A D gene is named only where the DNA matches it firmly. Some rows mark clone size as missing; the rest say once, few, many or name a class of expanded clone.

size: NA
J: TRBJ2-1
D: NA
V: TRBV5-1
CDR3: CASSYGTPGDYNEQFF
DNA: TGCGCCAGCAGCTACGGGACTCCCGGGGACTACAATGAGCAGTTCTTC

size: NA
J: TRBJ2-1
D: NA
V: TRBV7-6
CDR3: CASSLAGAGSYNEQFF
DNA: TGTGCCAGCAGCTTAGCTGGGGCCGGCTCCTACAATGAGCAGTTCTTC

size: NA
J: TRBJ1-6
D: NA
V: TRBV7-6
CDR3: CASSRAPGGNSPLHF
DNA: TGTGCCAGCAGCAGAGCCCCGGGAGGTAATTCACCCCTCCACTTT

size: NA
J: TRBJ1-2
D: NA
V: TRBV24-1
CDR3: CATSDASYGYTF
DNA: TGTGCCACCAGTGATGCCAGCTATGGCTACACCTTC

size: NA
J: TRBJ2-1
D: TRBD1
V: TRBV4-3
CDR3: CASSQEQWKDRGLIPYNEQFF
DNA: TGCGCCAGCAGCCAAGAGCAGTGGAAGGACAGGGGTTTAATCCCCTACAATGAGCAGTTCTTC

size: NA
J: TRBJ2-3
D: NA
V: TRBV5-1
CDR3: CASSLLMAGSTDTQYF
DNA: TGCGCCAGCAGTCTACTAATGGCGGGAAGCACAGATACGCAGTATTTT

size: NA
J: TRBJ2-7
D: TRBD2
V: TRBV28
CDR3: CASSPAFPGLAYEQYF
DNA: TGTGCCAGCAGCCCCGCTTTTCCGGGACTAGCCTACGAGCAGTACTTC

size: NA
J: TRBJ2-1
D: NA
V: TRBV18
CDR3: CASSPGQEGEQFF
DNA: TGTGCCAGCTCACCTGGACAGGAGGGCGAGCAGTTCTTC

size: NA
J: TRBJ1-2
D: TRBD1
V: TRBV27
CDR3: CASSLSRQGLFDYGYTF
DNA: TGTGCCAGCAGTTTGTCTCGACAGGGATTATTCGACTATGGCTACACCTTC

size: NA
J: TRBJ2-7
D: TRBD2
V: TRBV7-9
CDR3: CASSLAGGRVYEQYF
DNA: TGTGCCAGCAGCTTAGCGGGAGGGCGAGTGTACGAGCAGTACTTC

size: NA
J: TRBJ2-7
D: TRBD1
V: TRBV6-6
CDR3: CASRPGTGGYEQYF
DNA: TGTGCCAGCCGCCCAGGGACAGGGGGGTACGAGCAGTACTTC

size: NA
J: TRBJ1-3
D: TRBD1
V: TRBV4-1
CDR3: CASSQDGPDRDSGNTIYF
DNA: TGCGCCAGCAGCCAAGATGGGCCGGACAGGGACTCTGGAAACACCATATATTTT

size: NA
J: TRBJ1-1
D: TRBD1
V: TRBV10-3
CDR3: CAISFDRGNTEAFF
DNA: TGTGCCATCAGTTTCGACAGGGGTAACACTGAAGCTTTCTTT

size: NA
J: TRBJ2-1
D: NA
V: TRBV14
CDR3: CASSPRTDGEQFF
DNA: TGTGCCAGCAGCCCTCGGACAGACGGTGAGCAGTTCTTC

size: NA
J: TRBJ1-5
D: NA
V: TRBV5-1
CDR3: CASSWEGDQPQHF
DNA: TGCGCCAGCAGCTGGGAGGGGGATCAGCCCCAGCATTTT

size: NA
J: TRBJ2-1
D: TRBD2
V: TRBV5-1
CDR3: CASSPGTSRLFGEQFF
DNA: TGCGCCAGCAGCCCCGGGACTAGTCGGCTTTTTGGAGAGCAGTTCTTC

size: once
J: TRBJ1-4
D: NA
V: TRBV11-2
CDR3: CASSAGPPLFF
DNA: TGTGCCAGCAGCGCGGGTCCCCCACTGTTTTTT

size: medium-sized
J: TRBJ2-7
D: TRBD2
V: TRBV6-6
CDR3: CASRQDAGGGGEQYF
DNA: TGTGCCAGCAGGCAGGACGCGGGGGGTGGTGGCGAGCAGTACTTC

size: NA
J: TRBJ1-2
D: NA
V: TRBV5-4
CDR3: CASSLEGFNYGYTF
DNA: TGTGCCAGCAGCTTGGAAGGGTTTAACTATGGCTACACCTTC

size: NA
J: TRBJ2-7
D: TRBD2
V: TRBV4-2
CDR3: CASSRGLAAPYEQYF
DNA: TGTGCCAGCAGCCGGGGACTAGCGGCTCCTTACGAGCAGTACTTC

size: NA
J: TRBJ2-2
D: NA
V: TRBV28
CDR3: CASSPGSGPTGELFF
DNA: TGTGCCAGCAGTCCCGGGAGCGGGCCCACCGGGGAGCTGTTTTTT

size: NA
J: TRBJ2-2
D: NA
V: TRBV7-3
CDR3: CASSFDGSVGGELFF
DNA: TGTGCCAGCAGCTTTGACGGGAGTGTCGGCGGGGAGCTGTTTTTT

size: NA
J: TRBJ1-3
D: NA
V: TRBV19
CDR3: CASSKASSGNTIYF
DNA: TGTGCCAGTTCCAAGGCCAGCTCTGGAAACACCATATATTTT

size: once
J: TRBJ2-5
D: NA
V: TRBV27
CDR3: CASSIIFGETQYF
DNA: TGTGCCAGCAGTATCATCTTCGGGGAGACCCAGTACTTC

size: NA
J: TRBJ1-4
D: TRBD1
V: TRBV10-3
CDR3: CAISLTGATNEKLFF
DNA: TGTGCCATCAGTTTGACAGGGGCGACTAATGAAAAACTGTTTTTT

size: few
J: TRBJ1-5
D: TRBD1
V: TRBV4-1
CDR3: CASSQSQGEDQPQHF
DNA: TGCGCCAGCAGCCAGTCACAGGGGGAGGATCAGCCCCAGCATTTT

size: NA
J: TRBJ1-4
D: NA
V: TRBV10-2
CDR3: CASSVSGNNEKLFF
DNA: TGCGCCAGCAGTGTTTCGGGGAATAATGAAAAACTGTTTTTT

size: NA
J: TRBJ2-3
D: NA
V: TRBV5-1
CDR3: CASRTALTDTQYF
DNA: TGCGCCAGCAGGACAGCACTCACAGATACGCAGTATTTT

size: NA
J: TRBJ2-1
D: NA
V: TRBV18
CDR3: CASLNQGNEQFF
DNA: TGTGCCAGCTTGAACCAGGGAAATGAGCAGTTCTTC

size: NA
J: TRBJ1-2
D: NA
V: TRBV5-1
CDR3: CASSLEGRGSDGYTF
DNA: TGCGCCAGCAGCTTGGAGGGCAGGGGAAGCGATGGCTACACCTTC

size: NA
J: TRBJ2-1
D: NA
V: TRBV19
CDR3: CASSTRTAYNEQFF
DNA: TGTGCCAGTAGTACTCGAACAGCCTACAATGAGCAGTTCTTC

size: NA
J: TRBJ2-1
D: NA
V: TRBV7-9
CDR3: CASSLADSSGSYNEQFF
DNA: TGTGCCAGCAGCTTAGCGGATTCCAGCGGCTCGTACAATGAGCAGTTCTTC

size: NA
J: TRBJ2-1
D: NA
V: TRBV18
CDR3: CASSPQPGYNEQFF
DNA: TGTGCCAGCTCACCACAACCGGGTTACAATGAGCAGTTCTTC

size: NA
J: TRBJ2-1
D: NA
V: TRBV3-1/TRBV3-2
CDR3: CASSSSPRGSPQFF
DNA: TGTGCCAGCAGCTCTTCCCCCCGTGGTTCCCCGCAGTTCTTC

size: NA
J: TRBJ2-7
D: NA
V: TRBV19
CDR3: CASNRDPGNEQYF
DNA: TGTGCCAGTAATCGGGATCCGGGGAACGAGCAGTACTTC

size: NA
J: TRBJ2-1
D: NA
V: TRBV4-2
CDR3: CASSQELAGSYNEQFF
DNA: TGTGCCAGCAGCCAAGAACTAGCCGGTTCCTACAATGAGCAGTTCTTC

size: NA
J: TRBJ1-6
D: NA
V: TRBV30
CDR3: CAWRFGVAYNSPLHF
DNA: TGTGCCTGGCGATTCGGTGTAGCGTATAATTCACCCCTCCACTTT

size: NA
J: TRBJ1-2
D: NA
V: TRBV12-5
CDR3: CASGLPGLKPLF
DNA: TGTGCTAGTGGACTACCGGGTCTCAAACCCCTCTTC

size: once
J: TRBJ1-6
D: TRBD1
V: TRBV7-2
CDR3: CASSPQTGYSSPLHF
DNA: TGTGCCAGCAGCCCCCAGACAGGGTATAGCTCACCCCTCCACTTT

size: NA
J: TRBJ2-7
D: TRBD1
V: TRBV10-3
CDR3: CAISESAGQGPYEQYF
DNA: TGTGCCATCAGTGAGTCGGCGGGACAGGGACCCTACGAGCAGTACTTC

size: NA
J: TRBJ1-2
D: NA
V: TRBV28
CDR3: CASSRTDLNYGYTF
DNA: TGTGCCAGCAGCAGGACAGATCTTAACTATGGCTACACCTTC